This T cell receptor beta chain is from a study of cytomegalovirus exposure and HLA in healthy donors. Germline assignment: CDR1 MGHRA and CDR2 YSYEKL. J lost 6 bases, V lost 4 bases, and 9 bases had no gene match. The CDR3 loop spans 18 amino acids. For this clone: What it recognizes is unknown.

13 Jbeta primers and 60 Vbeta primers were used for the PCR. The assay was immunoSEQ multiplex PCR, and TCRdb's table has in-frame clones only and misses some. The data contain approximately 95,000 clones, approximately 72% of them singletons. Study-wide points: About 87% or about 30% of the time was how often most TCR beta V segments were productive, according to an earlier analysis. Later analysis identified 16,951 TCR beta sequences associated with HLA alleles, using a false discovery rate threshold of 0.05. A later analysis by the authors found several of the most significant clusters apparently linked to common viral pathogens.

The chain has TRBV4-1 and TRBJ2-1; 16 bases agree with TRBD2. The sequence came from a woman aged 40 to 49 in good health and CMV-seropositive. Sequencing was done on a sample of PBMCs. CDR3 DNA sequence: TGCGCCAGCAGCCCGGGACTAGCGGGAGGGCCTTTTGTCAATGAGCAGTTCTTC. This encodes CASSPGLAGGPFVNEQFF.